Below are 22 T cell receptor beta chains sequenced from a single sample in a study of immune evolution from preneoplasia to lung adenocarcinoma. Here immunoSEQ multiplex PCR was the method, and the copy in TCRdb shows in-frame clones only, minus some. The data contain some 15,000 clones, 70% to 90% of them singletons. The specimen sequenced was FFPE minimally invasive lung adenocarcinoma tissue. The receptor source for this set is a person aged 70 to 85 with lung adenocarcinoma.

For the CDR3, the DNA is TGTGCCAGCAGCTTAGGGGCGCGGGCAGATACGCAGTATTTT. Translation gives CASSLGARADTQYF. The chain combines TRBV7-6 with TRBJ2-3, with TRBD2 as a possible D gene (5 bases). V was clipped by 1 base and J by 4 bases, with 9 bases between them. Germline V gives CDR1 SGHVS, CDR2 FNYEAQ. This CDR3 comprises 14 residues. The full variable domain, completed using reference TRBV7-6 and TRBJ2-3, is GAGVSQSPRYKVTKRGQDVALRCDPISGHVSLYWYRQALGQGPEFLTYFNYEAQQDKSGLPNDRFSAERPEGSISTLTIQRTEQRDSAMYRCASSLGARADTQYFGPGTRLTVL.

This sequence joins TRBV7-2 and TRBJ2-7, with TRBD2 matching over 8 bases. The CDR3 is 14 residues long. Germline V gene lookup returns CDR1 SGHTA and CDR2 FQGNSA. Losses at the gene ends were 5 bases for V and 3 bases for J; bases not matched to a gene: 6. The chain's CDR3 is CASSTAGGGYEQYF. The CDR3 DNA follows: TGTGCCAGCAGCACCGCGGGGGGAGGCTACGAGCAGTACTTC.

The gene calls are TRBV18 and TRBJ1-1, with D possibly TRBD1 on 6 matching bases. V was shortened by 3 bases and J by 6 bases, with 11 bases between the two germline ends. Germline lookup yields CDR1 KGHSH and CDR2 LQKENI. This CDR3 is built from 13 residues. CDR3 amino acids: CASSPRKGAEAFF. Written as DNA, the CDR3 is TGTGCCAGCTCACCGCGAAAGGGGGCTGAAGCTTTCTTT.

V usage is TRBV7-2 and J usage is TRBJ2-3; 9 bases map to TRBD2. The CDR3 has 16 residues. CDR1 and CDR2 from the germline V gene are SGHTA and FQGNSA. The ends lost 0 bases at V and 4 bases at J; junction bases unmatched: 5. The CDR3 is CASSLALAGLSDTQYF. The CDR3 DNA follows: TGTGCCAGCAGCTTAGCTCTAGCGGGGCTTTCAGATACGCAGTATTTT.

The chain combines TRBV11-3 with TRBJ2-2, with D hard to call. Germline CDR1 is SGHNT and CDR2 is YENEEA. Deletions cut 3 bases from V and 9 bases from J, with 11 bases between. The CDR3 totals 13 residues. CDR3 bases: TGTGCCAGCAGCTTTGGACCCACGAGGGAGCTGTTTTTT. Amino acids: CASSFGPTRELFF.

The DNA of the CDR3 is TGTGCCTGTATTAGGGGGGAGTCGATCTACGAGCAGTACTTC. Protein product: CACIRGESIYEQYF. The chain links TRBV30 to TRBJ2-7; D possibly uses TRBD1 or TRBD2 (6 bases each). The CDR3 loop spans 14 amino acids. The V and J ends lost 6 bases and 3 bases respectively, with 18 bases between them. CDR1 and CDR2 from the germline V gene are GTSNPN and SVGIG (reference sequence).

CDR3 loop: CASSRQETGGGEQYF. CDR3 coding DNA: TGCGCCAGCAGCCGGCAGGAGACAGGGGGTGGCGAGCAGTACTTC. The chain carries TRBV4-1 and TRBJ2-7, with 9 bases aligning to TRBD1. Germline CDR1 MGHRA, CDR2 YSYEKL. The CDR3 sequence is 15 residues long. With V trimmed by 4 bases and J by 6 bases, 10 bases remained unmatched.

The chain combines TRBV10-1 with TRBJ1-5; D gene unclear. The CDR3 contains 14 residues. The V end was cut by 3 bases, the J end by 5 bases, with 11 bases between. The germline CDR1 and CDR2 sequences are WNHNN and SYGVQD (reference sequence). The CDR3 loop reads CASSDGPRDQPQHF. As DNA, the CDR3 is TGCGCCAGCAGTGACGGACCCCGGGATCAGCCCCAGCATTTT.

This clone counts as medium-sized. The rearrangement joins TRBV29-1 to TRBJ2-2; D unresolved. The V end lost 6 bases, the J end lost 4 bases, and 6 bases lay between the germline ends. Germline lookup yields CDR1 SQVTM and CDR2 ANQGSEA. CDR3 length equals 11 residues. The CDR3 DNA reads TGCAGCGTCGGAATCACCGGGGAGCTGTTTTTT. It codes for CSVGITGELFF.

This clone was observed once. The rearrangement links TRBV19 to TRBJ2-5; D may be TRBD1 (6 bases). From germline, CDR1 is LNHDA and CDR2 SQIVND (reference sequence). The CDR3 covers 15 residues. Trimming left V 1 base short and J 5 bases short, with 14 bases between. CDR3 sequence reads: CASSIAGATRETQYF. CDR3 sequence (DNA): TGTGCCAGTAGTATAGCAGGGGCGACCCGGGAGACCCAGTACTTC.

The DNA for the CDR3 is TGTGCCAGCAGTCAACCAGGGGGCACAGATACGCAGTATTTT. It yields the protein CASSQPGGTDTQYF. The chain combines TRBV28 with TRBJ2-3, with TRBD1 as a possible D gene (6 bases). Germline CDR1 is MDHEN and CDR2 is SYDVKM. Between the trimmed V and J ends, which lost 5 bases and 1 base, there was a span of 10 bases. The CDR3 has 14 residues. The variable domain in full, with the rest retrieved from reference TRBV28 and TRBJ2-3, is DVKVTQSSRYLVKRTGEKVFLECVQDMDHENMFWYRQDPGLGLRLIYFSYDVKMKEKGDIPEGYSVSREKKERFSLILESASTNQTSMYLCASSQPGGTDTQYFGPGTRLTVL.

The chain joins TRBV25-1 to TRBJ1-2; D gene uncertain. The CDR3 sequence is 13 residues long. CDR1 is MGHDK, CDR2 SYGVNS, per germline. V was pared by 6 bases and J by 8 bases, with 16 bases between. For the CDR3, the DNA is TGTGCCAGCAGCCAAAAACCTACCGCCGGCTACACCTTC. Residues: CASSQKPTAGYTF.

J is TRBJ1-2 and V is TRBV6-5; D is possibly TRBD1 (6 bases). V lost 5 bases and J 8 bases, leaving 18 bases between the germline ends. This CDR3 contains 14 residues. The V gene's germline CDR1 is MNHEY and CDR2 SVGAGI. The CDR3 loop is CASSPDRAPWGYTF. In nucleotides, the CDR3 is TGTGCCAGCAGTCCGGACAGAGCTCCCTGGGGCTACACCTTC.

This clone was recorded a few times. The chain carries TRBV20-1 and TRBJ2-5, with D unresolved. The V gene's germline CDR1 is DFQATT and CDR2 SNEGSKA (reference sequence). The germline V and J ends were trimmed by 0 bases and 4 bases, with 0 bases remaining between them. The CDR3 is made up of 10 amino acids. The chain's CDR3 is CSAREETQYF. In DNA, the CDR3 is TGCAGTGCTAGAGAAGAGACCCAGTACTTC.

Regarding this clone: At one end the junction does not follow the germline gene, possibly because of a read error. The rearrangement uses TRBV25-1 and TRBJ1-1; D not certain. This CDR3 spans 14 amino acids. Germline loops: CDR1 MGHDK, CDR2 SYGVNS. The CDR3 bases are TGTGCCAGCTCCCAAATCGGAGGACTCACTGAAGCTCTCTTT. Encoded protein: CASSQIGGLTEALF.

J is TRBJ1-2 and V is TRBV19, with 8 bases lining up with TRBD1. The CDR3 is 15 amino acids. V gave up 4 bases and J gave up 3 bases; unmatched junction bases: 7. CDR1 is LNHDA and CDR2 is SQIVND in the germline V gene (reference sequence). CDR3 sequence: CASSTTHRGDYGYTF. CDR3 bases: TGTGCCAGTAGTACCACCCACAGGGGGGACTATGGCTACACCTTC.

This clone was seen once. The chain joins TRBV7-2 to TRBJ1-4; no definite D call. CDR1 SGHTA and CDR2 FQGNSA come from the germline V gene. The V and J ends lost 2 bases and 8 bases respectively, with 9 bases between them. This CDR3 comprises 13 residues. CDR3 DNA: TGTGCCAGCAGCTTATTCCGTGGCGAAAAACTGTTTTTT. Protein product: CASSLFRGEKLFF.

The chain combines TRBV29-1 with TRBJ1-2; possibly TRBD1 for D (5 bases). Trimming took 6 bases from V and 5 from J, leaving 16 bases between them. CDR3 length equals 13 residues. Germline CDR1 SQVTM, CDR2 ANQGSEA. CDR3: CSVSTGTVYGYTF. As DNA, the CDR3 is TGCAGCGTAAGCACCGGGACCGTATATGGCTACACCTTC.

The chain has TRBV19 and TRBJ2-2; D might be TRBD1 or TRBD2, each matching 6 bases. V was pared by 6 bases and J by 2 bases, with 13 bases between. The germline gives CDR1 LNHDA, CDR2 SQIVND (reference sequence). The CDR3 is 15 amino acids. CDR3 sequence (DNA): TGTGCCAGTAGGGTGGGGGGCCCTAACACCGGGGAGCTGTTTTTT. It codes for CASRVGGPNTGELFF.

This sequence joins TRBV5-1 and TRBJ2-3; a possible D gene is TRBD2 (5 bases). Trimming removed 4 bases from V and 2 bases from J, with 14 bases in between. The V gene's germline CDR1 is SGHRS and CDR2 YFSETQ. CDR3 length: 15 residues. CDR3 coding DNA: TGCGCCAGCAGCGAAGACGGGGATTTCACAGATACGCAGTATTTT. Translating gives CASSEDGDFTDTQYF.

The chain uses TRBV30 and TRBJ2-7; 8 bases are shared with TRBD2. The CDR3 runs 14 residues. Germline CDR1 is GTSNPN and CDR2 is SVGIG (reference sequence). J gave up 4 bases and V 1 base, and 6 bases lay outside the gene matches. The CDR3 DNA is TGTGCCTGGAGTGCCCCCGGGGGGGGGTACGAGCAGTACTTC. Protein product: CAWSAPGGGYEQYF.

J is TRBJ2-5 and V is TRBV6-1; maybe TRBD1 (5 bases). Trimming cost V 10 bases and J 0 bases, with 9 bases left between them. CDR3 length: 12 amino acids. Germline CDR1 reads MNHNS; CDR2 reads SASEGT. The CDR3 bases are TGTGCCACAAGGGGCAACCAAGAGACCCAGTACTTC. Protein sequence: CATRGNQETQYF.